This entry features one T cell receptor (beta chain) sequence. Its matching antigen is unknown. This CDR3 is built from 13 residues. The V gene lost 1 base and the J gene lost 8 bases, with 8 bases spanning the gap. The TCRbeta library was prepared with unique molecular identifiers. From the PCR reads, TCRdb called clonotypes with MiXCR, one entry per CDR3 protein. The sample gives a few hundred thousand distinct CDR3 sequences, roughly 13% of which show up once; over 2% is in the top ten. The record originates from a study of T-cell reconstitution after alpha-beta-depleted transplantation in children. General study findings and limits: The origin of high day-60 TCRbeta diversity in some patients lay in surviving recipient T cells and thymic progenitors. Reportedly, only several hundred clones from non-depleted graft cells drove alpha-beta T-cell counts at about two months. The main origin of T-cell counts and diversity one year after transplant was newly produced T cells.

This sequence joins TRBV12-3 or TRBV12-4 and TRBJ1-4; no definite D call. Specimen: PBMCs, mostly from graft donor cells, collected 360 days after TCRalphabeta/CD19-depleted stem cell transplant. The source of this sequence is a male patient under 18 who had a stem cell transplant for acute myeloid leukemia, so the T cells may come from the graft donor. The CDR3 reads CASSLGIGEKLFF. The DNA for the CDR3 is TGTGCCAGCAGTTTAGGGATCGGAGAAAAACTGTTTTTT.